This T cell receptor beta chain was captured by sequencing in a study of T-cell memory formation after mild COVID-19. Overall study context: For the most part, TCR clusters were specific to one donor. Broader study findings: Some clones that responded turned up in pre-infection memory, which suggests that cross-reactive memory joined in.

Employing constant-segment primers, 5'RACE generated TCR alpha and TCR beta cDNA libraries bearing sample barcodes and UMIs. TCRdb re-called the 5' RACE reads through MiXCR, storing one row per CDR3 protein. The data show fewer than 500,000 distinct CDR3 sequences, roughly 25% seen once. CDR1 and CDR2 (germline): SEHNR, FQNEAQ (reference sequence). Trimming cost V 4 bases and J 1 base; bases outside gene matches: 4. CDR3 length equals 15 residues. This clonotype was counted a few times. Its antigen is still unknown. This receptor was obtained from an adult woman who had mild COVID-19 (a few samples of this study predate the infection). Cell type and time point are not known. Sequenced sample: PBMCs or a T cell subset sorted from them (not recorded which). This rearrangement joins TRBV7-9 to TRBJ1-1; TRBD1 aligns across 9 bases. In DNA form, the CDR3 reads TGTGCCAGCAGCTCCCGGGACAGGGAGAACACTGAAGCTTTCTTT. This codes for CASSSRDRENTEAFF.